This T cell receptor beta chain was captured in a study of response to subunit inactivated influenza vaccine. Study-wide results and limits: Authors suggested each seasonal influenza vaccination recruits few new T cells.

This CDR3 has 14 amino acids. The germline V gene has CDR1 SGHVS and CDR2 FQNEAQ. Germline trimming cut 8 bases from V and 5 bases from J; bases unmatched to any gene: 10. TCRdb independently ran MiXCR on the RT-PCR reads; one entry per CDR3 protein. Of about 530,000 distinct CDR3 sequences listed, about 11% are singletons. To note about this clonotype: Antigen unknown.

The rearrangement joins TRBV7-8 to TRBJ2-7, with 9 bases matching TRBD1. The sequencing used PBMCs from blood, collected on the day of vaccination. The TCR was taken from a man aged 50 to 59 who received an inactivated influenza vaccine. CDR3 protein: CASRSDRGGHEQYF. The CDR3 DNA sequence: TGTGCCAGCCGTTCGGACAGGGGAGGTCACGAGCAGTACTTC.